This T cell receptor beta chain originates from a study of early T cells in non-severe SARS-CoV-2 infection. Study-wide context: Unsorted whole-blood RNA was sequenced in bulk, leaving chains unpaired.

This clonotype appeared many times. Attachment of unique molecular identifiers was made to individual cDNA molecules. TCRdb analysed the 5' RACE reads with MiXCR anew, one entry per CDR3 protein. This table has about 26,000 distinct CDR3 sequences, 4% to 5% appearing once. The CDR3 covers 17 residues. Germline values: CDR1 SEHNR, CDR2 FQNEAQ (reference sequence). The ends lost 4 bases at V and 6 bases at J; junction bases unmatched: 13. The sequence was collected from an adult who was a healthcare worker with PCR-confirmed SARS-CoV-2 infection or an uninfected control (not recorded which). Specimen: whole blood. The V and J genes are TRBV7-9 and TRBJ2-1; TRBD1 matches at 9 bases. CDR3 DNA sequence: TGTGCCAGCAGCTCATCCCCCCGGGACAGGGCATCCAATGAGCAGTTCTTC. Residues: CASSSSPRDRASNEQFF.